What follows are 16 T cell receptor beta chains derived from one specimen sequenced in a study of T cell changes during pregnancy in multiple sclerosis (dated by TCRdb to 2018 to 2020). The method was the immunoSEQ multiplex PCR assay. In its TCRdb copy, this immuneACCESS table keeps in-frame sequences only and misses some clones. Where compared with another copy, unresolved V genes explain less than half of these, and the others have no known cause. For this sample the table gives under 65,000 clones, of which around 90% were detected only once. Of the sample, 0.61% falls within the top ten clones. Sequencing was performed on CD4+ T cells from peripheral blood mononuclear cells, taken after pregnancy. The origin of the receptors is a female donor in good health, enrolled as a control in a pregnancy study.

The chain carries TRBV6-4 and TRBJ2-2; D perhaps matches TRBD2 (5 bases). The CDR3 has 14 amino acids. Germline V lookup: CDR1 MRHNA, CDR2 SNTAGT. Trimming shortened V by 8 bases and J by 2 bases, and 12 bases separated the two germline ends. CDR3 amino acids: CASQSGPNTGELFF. The DNA of the CDR3 is TGTGCCAGCCAGAGCGGTCCAAACACCGGGGAGCTGTTTTTT.

In regard to this clone: Within the sample, other DNA sequences also encode this same CDR3. The genes are TRBV6-6 and TRBJ2-2, with D maybe TRBD1 (6 bases). Germline CDR1 and CDR2: MNHNY and SVGAGI (reference sequence). The CDR3 runs 13 residues. The V and J ends lost 6 bases and 8 bases respectively, with 13 bases between them. The chain's CDR3 is CASRQGFGGELFF. CDR3 DNA sequence: TGTGCCAGCAGGCAGGGGTTTGGTGGGGAGCTGTTTTTT.

This sequence joins TRBV7-9 and TRBJ1-1; 7 bases line up with TRBD1. Trimming cost V 5 bases and J 5 bases; bases outside gene matches: 5. The CDR3 covers 13 residues. Germline V gene lookup returns CDR1 SEHNR and CDR2 FQNEAQ (reference sequence). The CDR3 protein is CASSTGDKTEAFF. The CDR3 DNA reads TGTGCCAGCAGCACAGGGGACAAAACTGAAGCTTTCTTT.

The rearrangement uses TRBV6-4 and TRBJ2-1, with TRBD2 matching over 12 bases. The CDR3 is made up of 16 amino acids. The V gene's germline CDR1 is MRHNA and CDR2 SNTAGT. V trimming: 0 bases; J trimming: 7 bases; junction bases outside the gene matches: 4. CDR3 DNA sequence: TGTGCCAGCAGTGACTCTACTAGCGGGGGGAAAAATGAGCAGTTCTTC. As protein: CASSDSTSGGKNEQFF.

The genes are TRBV11-2 and TRBJ1-2; the match to TRBD1 covers 7 bases. The germline gives CDR1 SGHAT, CDR2 FQNNGV. The CDR3 is 16 amino acids. With V trimmed by 7 bases and J by 2 bases, 13 bases remained unmatched. The chain's CDR3 is CASTSLRGRGNYGYTF. DNA of the CDR3: TGTGCCAGCACCTCCTTGAGGGGCAGGGGGAACTATGGCTACACCTTC.

The sample holds one count of this clone. V is TRBV15 and J is TRBJ2-3, with 10 bases that match TRBD2. Germline-derived CDR1 and CDR2 are LNHNV and YYDKDF (reference sequence). The CDR3 loop spans 16 amino acids. Losses at the gene ends were 5 bases for V and 5 bases for J; bases not matched to a gene: 10. The CDR3 region is CATSSGRAGGRDTQYF. The CDR3 DNA reads as TGTGCCACCAGCTCTGGGAGAGCGGGAGGGCGAGATACGCAGTATTTT.

The chain is built from TRBV21-1 and TRBJ2-2; TRBD1 reflects the table's D call only, with no check against the DNA. TRBV21-1 is classified as a pseudogene. The CDR3 is 17 amino acids. The CDR3 here is CASSKFVPGGDTGELFF. The DNA of the CDR3 is TGTGCCAGCAGCAAATTTGTGCCAGGGGGAGACACCGGGGAGCTGTTTTTT.

This chain links TRBV7-2 with TRBJ1-2; D is unclear. Trimming left V 2 bases short and J 6 bases short, with 10 bases between. Germline values: CDR1 SGHTA, CDR2 FQGNSA. The CDR3 loop spans 13 amino acids. CDR3: CASSLNRQDGYTF. CDR3 coding DNA: TGTGCCAGCAGCTTAAACCGACAAGATGGCTACACCTTC.

The count of this clone is one. This sequence joins TRBV19 and TRBJ2-2; D is undetermined. CDR1 is LNHDA and CDR2 is SQIVND in the germline V gene (reference sequence). Trimming stripped 5 bases from V and 8 bases from J, with 15 bases between. The CDR3 has 14 residues. Written as DNA, the CDR3 is TGTGCCAGTAGTCGCCTAGATAAAGAGGGGGAGCTGTTTTTT. Its translation: CASSRLDKEGELFF. Full variable domain (missing parts from reference TRBV19 and TRBJ2-2): DGGITQSPKYLFRKEGQNVTLSCEQNLNHDAMYWYRQDPGQGLRLIYYSQIVNDFQKGDIAEGYSVSREKKESFPLTVTSAQKNPTAFYLCASSRLDKEGELFFGEGSRLTVL.

The rearrangement joins TRBV7-9 to TRBJ2-7; 8 bases map to TRBD2. The V gene's germline CDR1 is SEHNR and CDR2 FQNEAQ (reference sequence). This CDR3 comprises 14 residues. Trimming removed 4 bases from V and 0 bases from J; junction bases left unmatched: 2. CDR3 sequence reads: CASSSGGLSYEQYF. The CDR3 DNA reads TGTGCCAGCAGCTCGGGGGGGCTCTCCTACGAGCAGTACTTC.

The gene calls are TRBV6-1 and TRBJ2-3; D might be TRBD2 (6 bases). The CDR3 is 15 residues long. The V and J ends lost 6 bases and 3 bases respectively, with 16 bases between them. Germline CDR1 is MNHNS and CDR2 is SASEGT. The CDR3 sequence: CASRGRETGTDTQYF. The CDR3 bases are TGTGCCAGCAGGGGTCGGGAGACCGGGACAGATACGCAGTATTTT.

This clone was found a few times. The J gene is TRBJ1-3, the V gene TRBV7-9, with D tentatively TRBD1 (6 bases). CDR3 length equals 16 residues. V was trimmed by 5 bases and J by 0 bases, leaving 14 bases between them. Germline CDR1 SEHNR, CDR2 FQNEAQ (reference sequence). CDR3 nucleotides: TGTGCCAGCAGCCTCACGGGGGGCGTCTCTGGAAACACCATATATTTT. Translated, it gives CASSLTGGVSGNTIYF.

The chain uses TRBV5-8 and TRBJ2-3; 8 nucleotides agree with TRBD2. Germline V gene data show CDR1 as SGHTS and CDR2 as YDEGEE. The CDR3 is 17 amino acids. With V trimmed by 0 bases and J by 0 bases, 6 bases remained unmatched. CDR3 coding DNA: TGTGCCAGCAGCTTGGGAACTAGCGGAATTAGCACAGATACGCAGTATTTT. It codes for CASSLGTSGISTDTQYF.

The CDR3 coding sequence is TGTGCCAGCAGCCAACCCGCCCGACAGGGGGCGCGAGTTGACTATGGCTACACCTTC. Translated: CASSQPARQGARVDYGYTF. V gene TRBV14 combines with J gene TRBJ1-2; 10 bases align to TRBD1. Germline CDR1 reads SGHDN; CDR2 reads FVKESK. Germline trimming cut 2 bases from V and 3 bases from J; bases unmatched to any gene: 15. The CDR3 spans 19 residues.

The J gene is TRBJ1-2, the V gene TRBV6-5, with D possibly being TRBD1 (5 bases). V shed 5 bases and J shed 7 bases, with 11 bases lying between them. This CDR3 has 12 residues. Germline V gives CDR1 MNHEY, CDR2 SVGAGI. Here the CDR3 reads CASSALGPGYTF. CDR3 DNA: TGTGCCAGCAGTGCCCTGGGGCCTGGCTACACCTTC.

The chain links TRBV11-2 to TRBJ2-5; possible D gene TRBD2, 5 bases. V lost 4 bases, J lost 5 bases, and 11 bases lay in between. Germline-derived CDR1 and CDR2 are SGHAT and FQNNGV. The CDR3 covers 13 residues. The CDR3 region has the DNA TGTGCCAGCAGCTCCCGGGGTCGGGAGACCCAGTACTTC. Amino acid sequence: CASSSRGRETQYF.